This TCR beta chain comes out of a study of cytomegalovirus exposure and HLA in healthy donors. PCR employed 60 Vbeta and 13 Jbeta primers. TCRdb's table, derived via immunoSEQ multiplex PCR, lists solely in-frame clones and lacks some. The sample holds under 65,000 clones. On this clone itself: Its cognate antigen is unknown.

The CDR3 runs 13 residues. Losses at the gene ends were 8 bases for V and 2 bases for J; bases not matched to a gene: 3. Germline V gene lookup returns CDR1 LNHDA and CDR2 SQIVND (reference sequence). Study conclusions and caveats: Roughly uniform depth of sequencing across donors was assumed in presence/absence analyses. Rarity marked most TCR sequences, yet some public TCRs occurred in many donors. Available immune exposure information was restricted to CMV serostatus only.

Specimen: PBMCs. This TCR came from a woman under 30 in good health and CMV-seronegative. The chain recombines TRBV19 with TRBJ2-1; 7 bases are shared with TRBD2. The CDR3 sequence: CASGRAAYNEQFF. DNA for the CDR3: TGTGCCAGTGGGAGGGCGGCCTACAATGAGCAGTTCTTC.